What follows are 21 T cell receptor beta chains derived from one specimen sequenced in a study of blood T cell repertoires in COVID-19. Clones were sequenced by immunoSEQ multiplex PCR, and TCRdb holds only the in-frame ones, with some missing. The data hold about 44,000 clones, with about 81% observed a single time. The sample taken for sequencing was peripheral blood. The source is a human donor in a cohort sampled during active COVID-19.

The DNA for the CDR3 is TGTGCCAGCAGCCGACAGGGGGCCAGCACAGATACGCAGTATTTT. This sequence encodes CASSRQGASTDTQYF. V gene TRBV14 combines with J gene TRBJ2-3, with 10 bases lining up with TRBD1. Germline V lookup: CDR1 SGHDN, CDR2 FVKESK. Trimming cost V 4 bases and J 0 bases; bases outside gene matches: 1. The CDR3 is 15 amino acids.

This chain uses TRBV5-1 with TRBJ1-2; 7 bases are a match to TRBD1. This CDR3 contains 16 residues. The germline gives CDR1 SGHRS, CDR2 YFSETQ. The trim removed 0 bases at V and 2 bases at J, leaving 7 bases unmatched. The CDR3 DNA reads TGCGCCAGCAGCTTGGACGACAGGGCCTACAACTATGGCTACACCTTC. As protein: CASSLDDRAYNYGYTF.

The chain recombines TRBV7-8 with TRBJ2-3; a possible D gene is TRBD1 (5 bases). Trimming shortened V by 5 bases and J by 6 bases, and 18 bases separated the two germline ends. The CDR3 runs 15 residues. Germline assignment: CDR1 SGHVS and CDR2 FQNEAQ. Written as DNA, the CDR3 is TGTGCCAGCAGCCCGGTAGGACATAGTGAGGATACGCAGTATTTT. The encoded protein is CASSPVGHSEDTQYF.

This clone was observed a single time. The chain carries TRBV30 and TRBJ2-7; 8 bases match TRBD1. Trimming at V came to 4 bases and at J to 7 bases, leaving 15 bases not matched to a gene. CDR1 is GTSNPN, CDR2 SVGIG, per germline (reference sequence). The CDR3 runs 15 residues. The CDR3 DNA sequence: TGTGCCTGGAAGTGGACAGGGACGGGTTTAGAGGAGCAGTACTTC. Amino acid sequence: CAWKWTGTGLEEQYF.

The chain joins TRBV11-2 to TRBJ2-1; D remains unclear. Trimming shortened V by 0 bases and J by 9 bases, and 9 bases separated the two germline ends. In germline, CDR1 is SGHAT, CDR2 FQNNGV. The CDR3 has 13 amino acids. In DNA form, the CDR3 reads TGTGCCAGCAGCTTAGACCCCTCGCGTGAGCAGTTCTTC. Encoded protein: CASSLDPSREQFF.

V usage is TRBV7-6 and J usage is TRBJ2-6, with D possibly being TRBD1 (6 bases). The germline V gene has CDR1 SGHVS and CDR2 FNYEAQ. The V gene lost 2 bases and the J gene lost 4 bases, with 15 bases spanning the gap. CDR3 size: 17 residues. The CDR3 coding sequence is TGTGCCAGCAGCTTAAATTTGGGGGCGACAGGGGCCAACGTCCTGACTTTC. Translating it yields CASSLNLGATGANVLTF.

The chain uses TRBV4-1 and TRBJ2-1; 9 bases line up with TRBD1. The CDR3 runs to 15 residues. Germline CDR1 is MGHRA and CDR2 is YSYEKL. V shed 5 bases and J 8 bases; nucleotides not matched to a gene: 10. Here the CDR3 DNA reads TGCGCCAGCAGCTCCCCCGGGACAGGGACGGATGAGCAGTTCTTC. This translates into CASSSPGTGTDEQFF.

The J gene is TRBJ2-1, the V gene TRBV6-6, with 7 bases that match TRBD1. CDR3 length: 15 amino acids. The trim removed 2 bases at V and 7 bases at J, leaving 8 bases unmatched. From germline, CDR1 is MNHNY and CDR2 SVGAGI (reference sequence). CDR3 coding DNA: TGTGCCAGCAGTTACCCTGTAGACAGGGCGAATGAGCAGTTCTTC. Its protein product is CASSYPVDRANEQFF.

The gene calls are TRBV5-6 and TRBJ2-7; 9 nucleotides line up with TRBD1. V shed 5 bases, J shed 2 bases, and the junction held 5 bases outside the gene matches. Germline CDR1 is SGHDT and CDR2 is YYEEEE. The CDR3 is 14 amino acids. This chain's CDR3 is CASRKTGGAYEQYF. For the CDR3, the DNA is TGTGCCAGCAGGAAGACAGGGGGTGCCTACGAGCAGTACTTC.

This CDR3 reads CASSVGQGAIDEQFF. CDR3 coding DNA: TGTGCCAGTAGTGTTGGACAGGGTGCCATTGATGAGCAGTTCTTC. This chain uses TRBV19 with TRBJ2-1; 8 bases map to TRBD1. The germline V gene encodes CDR1 LNHDA and CDR2 SQIVND (reference sequence). Trimming removed 5 bases from V and 8 bases from J; junction bases left unmatched: 11. This CDR3 comprises 15 residues.

The rearrangement joins TRBV19 to TRBJ1-5; possible D gene TRBD1, 5 bases. Germline V gene data show CDR1 as LNHDA and CDR2 as SQIVND (reference sequence). The CDR3 totals 14 residues. Trimming pared 5 bases from V and 4 bases from J, leaving 12 bases between. The chain's CDR3 is CASSAGPRNQPQHF. The CDR3 DNA follows: TGTGCCAGTAGTGCGGGACCGAGGAATCAGCCCCAGCATTTT. The full variable domain, rest sourced from reference TRBV19 and TRBJ1-5, is DGGITQSPKYLFRKEGQNVTLSCEQNLNHDAMYWYRQDPGQGLRLIYYSQIVNDFQKGDIAEGYSVSREKKESFPLTVTSAQKNPTAFYLCASSAGPRNQPQHFGDGTRLSIL.

This clone was seen a few times. The chain recombines TRBV2 with TRBJ2-1; D possibly corresponds to TRBD2 (7 bases). CDR3 length: 19 amino acids. V was cut by 2 bases and J by 0 bases, with 20 bases left in between. CDR1 and CDR2 (germline): SNHLY, FYNNEI. This chain's CDR3 is CASSEFLIDGGRSYNEQFF. The CDR3 coding sequence is TGTGCCAGCAGTGAATTTCTTATCGACGGGGGGCGCTCCTACAATGAGCAGTTCTTC. Looking up the rest from reference TRBV2 and TRBJ2-1 gives the full variable domain: EPEVTQTPSHQVTQMGQEVILRCVPISNHLYFYWYRQILGQKVEFLVSFYNNEISEKSEIFDDQFSVERPDGSNFTLKIRSTKLEDSAMYFCASSEFLIDGGRSYNEQFFGPGTRLTVL.

As to this clone: One end of the junction is discordant with germline, which a read error may explain. Other DNA sequences of this sample code for an identical CDR3. The chain joins TRBV4-3 to TRBJ2-5, with TRBD2 identical over 10 bases. Germline lookup yields CDR1 LGHNA and CDR2 YSLEER. The CDR3 contains 16 residues. For the CDR3, the DNA is TGCGCCAGCAGCCAAGATAGCGGGGGGACCCAAGAAACCCAGTACTTC. This translates into CASSQDSGGTQETQYF.

The gene calls are TRBV19 and TRBJ2-3; 8 bases align to TRBD1. The CDR3 sequence is 14 residues long. Trimming took 5 bases from V and 3 from J; bases not matched to a gene: 4. Germline loops: CDR1 LNHDA, CDR2 SQIVND (reference sequence). CDR3 DNA: TGTGCCAGTAGTGTCGGACAGGGTACAGATACGCAGTATTTT. Protein sequence: CASSVGQGTDTQYF.

A single count supports this clone. J is TRBJ2-7 and V is TRBV6-5; 9 bases align to TRBD2. Germline lookup yields CDR1 MNHEY and CDR2 SVGAGI. V gave up 6 bases and J gave up 2 bases; unmatched junction bases: 8. CDR3 length equals 15 residues. The CDR3 coding sequence is TGTGCCAGCAGCTCCGGGACTAGCCTCGCCTACGAGCAGTACGTC. Translated, it gives CASSSGTSLAYEQYV.

The CDR3: CASSFVSNYGYTF. The CDR3 DNA reads TGCGCCAGCAGCTTCGTCAGTAACTATGGCTACACCTTC. The genes are TRBV5-1 and TRBJ1-2; D uncertain. V shed 2 bases and J shed 1 base, with 6 bases lying between them. CDR1 SGHRS and CDR2 YFSETQ come from the germline V gene. The CDR3 totals 13 residues.

This clone was observed many times. The rearrangement links TRBV4-1 to TRBJ2-3; D may be TRBD2 (8 bases). CDR1 MGHRA and CDR2 YSYEKL come from the germline V gene. CDR3 length equals 19 residues. V was cut by 0 bases and J by 3 bases, with 22 bases left in between. Written as DNA, the CDR3 is TGCGCCAGCAGCCAAGACCTCTTGACGGGAGGGGGCGGGACAGATACGCAGTATTTT. Protein: CASSQDLLTGGGGTDTQYF.

This clone was seen a handful of times. V and J are TRBV7-2 and TRBJ2-5, with TRBD1 matching 10 bases. Losses at the gene ends were 5 bases for V and 4 bases for J; bases not matched to a gene: 4. In germline, CDR1 is SGHTA, CDR2 FQGNSA. CDR3 length equals 14 residues. The CDR3 loop reads CASSETGGLETQYF. CDR3 sequence (DNA): TGTGCCAGCAGCGAGACAGGGGGCCTAGAGACCCAGTACTTC.

Comment on this clone: At one end, the junction sequence differs from germline, possibly due to a read error. The CDR3 sequence is CASSPAGTRAETQYF. CDR3 coding DNA: TGTGCTAGCAGCCCTGCCGGGACTAGGGCAGAGACCCAGTACTTC. The chain combines TRBV7-7 with TRBJ2-5; 8 positions agree with TRBD2. The CDR3 spans 15 residues. Germline V lookup: CDR1 SSHAT, CDR2 FNYEAQ (reference sequence). The full variable domain, its missing parts supplied by reference TRBV7-7 and TRBJ2-5, is GAGVSQSPRYKVTKRGQDVTLRCDPISSHATLYWYQQALGQGPEFLTYFNYEAQPDKSGLPSDRFSAERPEGSISTLTIQRTEQRDSAMYRCASSPAGTRAETQYFGPGTRLLVL.

The V and J genes are TRBV27 and TRBJ2-1, with TRBD2 as a possible D gene (5 bases). CDR1 MNHEY and CDR2 SMNVEV come from the germline V gene (reference sequence). The V and J ends lost 7 bases and 5 bases respectively, with 12 bases between them. This CDR3 has 13 residues. CDR3 protein: CASIGEGNNEQFF. CDR3 bases: TGTGCCAGCATCGGGGAAGGTAACAATGAGCAGTTCTTC.

The rearrangement joins TRBV5-5 to TRBJ2-6; D perhaps matches TRBD1 (5 bases). Germline CDR1 and CDR2: SGHKS and YYEKEE (reference sequence). This CDR3 has 19 residues. V was trimmed by 4 bases and J by 0 bases, leaving 20 bases between them. CDR3: CASSHLGRQPNSGANVLTF. The CDR3 nucleotides are TGTGCCAGCAGCCACCTCGGTCGACAGCCAAACTCTGGGGCCAACGTCCTGACTTTC.